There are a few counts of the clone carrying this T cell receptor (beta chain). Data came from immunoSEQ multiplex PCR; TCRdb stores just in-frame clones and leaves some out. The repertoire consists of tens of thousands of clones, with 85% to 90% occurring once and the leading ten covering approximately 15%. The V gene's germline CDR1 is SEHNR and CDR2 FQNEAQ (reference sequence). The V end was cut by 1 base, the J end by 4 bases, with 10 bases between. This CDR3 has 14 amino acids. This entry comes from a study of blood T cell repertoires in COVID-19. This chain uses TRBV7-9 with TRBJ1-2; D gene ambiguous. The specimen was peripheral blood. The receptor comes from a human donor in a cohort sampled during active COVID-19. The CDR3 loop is CASSLVGGSYGYTF. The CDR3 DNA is TGTGCCAGCAGCTTAGTTGGTGGCAGCTATGGCTACACCTTC.